This TCR beta chain was captured by sequencing in a study of blood T cell repertoires in COVID-19. Measured with immunoSEQ multiplex PCR; TCRdb has only the in-frame clones, and not every one. Of 250,000 or so clones listed, approximately 85% are singletons. The study assigned cohorts using participant-reported clinical history. Sequenced input: PBMCs or T cells enriched from blood (not recorded which). This clonotype originated in a woman aged 45-60 years who had been exposed to COVID-19.

The CDR3 DNA reads TGCGCCAGCAGCCAAGTTCATAGTCAGCCCCAGCATTTT. Its protein is CASSQVHSQPQHF. The chain couples TRBV4-1 to TRBJ1-5; no reliable D call. The CDR3 length is 13 residues. V lost 1 base and J lost 6, with 7 bases in between. From germline, CDR1 is MGHRA and CDR2 YSYEKL.